The 11 T cell receptor beta chains below were found in one sample sequenced in a study of PD-L1 blockade in urothelial cancer. Here immunoSEQ multiplex PCR was the method, and the copy in TCRdb shows in-frame clones only, minus some. Here the sample spans around 30,000 clones, around 80% being singletons. Time point of the sample: peripheral blood 6 weeks after treatment start. Sequenced material: PBMCs, taken around atezolizumab (anti-PD-L1) treatment. These receptors were obtained from a man aged 65 to 79 with urothelial cancer.

The chain combines TRBV4-2 with TRBJ2-3, with 7 bases that match TRBD1. This CDR3 comprises 16 residues. Germline V gene sequence: CDR1 LGHNA, CDR2 YNFKEQ. J gave up 1 base and V 0 bases, and 4 bases lay outside the gene matches. This CDR3 is CASSQDYGQGTDTQYF. Written as DNA, the CDR3 is TGTGCCAGCAGCCAAGACTACGGACAGGGCACAGATACGCAGTATTTT.

Here the CDR3 DNA reads TGTGCCAGCAGTCTACAGGGCCCTGAAGCTTTCTTT. Translated: CASSLQGPEAFF. The chain has TRBV28 and TRBJ1-1; possibly TRBD1 for D (6 bases). The germline gives CDR1 MDHEN, CDR2 SYDVKM. This CDR3 is 12 amino acids long. The V end was cut by 5 bases, the J end by 6 bases, with 10 bases between.

This clone was recorded once. The chain combines TRBV4-2 with TRBJ2-7, with 11 positions matching TRBD2. V lost 1 base, J lost 6 bases, and 11 bases stayed unmatched. The CDR3 extends over 17 amino acids. Germline V gene data show CDR1 as LGHNA and CDR2 as YNFKEQ. CDR3 coding DNA: TGTGCCAGCAGCCAAGCCCGATCACCTAGCGGGAGGTTCGAGCAGTACTTC. Amino acids: CASSQARSPSGRFEQYF.

CDR3 bases: TGTGCCAGCAGCACAATAAAAGCAGGGCCCGTCAATGAGCAGTTCTTC. Amino acids: CASSTIKAGPVNEQFF. This rearrangement joins TRBV9 to TRBJ2-1, with D perhaps matching TRBD1 (5 bases). V was shortened by 4 bases and J by 6 bases, with 20 bases between the two germline ends. The CDR3 sequence is 16 residues long. CDR1 and CDR2 (germline): SGDLS, YYNGEE.

V and J are TRBV5-8 and TRBJ2-7; 7 nucleotides match TRBD2. From germline, CDR1 is SGHTS and CDR2 YDEGEE. Germline trimming cut 9 bases from V and 7 bases from J; bases unmatched to any gene: 10. The CDR3 extends over 12 amino acids. This CDR3 is CATQWGGLEQYF. The CDR3 DNA reads TGTGCCACTCAATGGGGAGGGCTTGAGCAGTACTTC. Together with reference TRBV5-8 and TRBJ2-7, the CDR3 gives the full variable domain: EAGVTQSPTHLIKTRGQQATLRCSPISGHTSVYWYQQALGLGLQFLLWYDEGEERNRGNFPPRFSGRQFPNYSSELNVNALELEDSALYLCATQWGGLEQYFGPGTRLTVT.

V is TRBV4-3 and J is TRBJ2-6; 12 bases align to TRBD2. CDR1 and CDR2 from the germline V gene are LGHNA and YSLEER. Trimming removed 3 bases from V and 4 bases from J; junction bases left unmatched: 7. The CDR3 is 18 residues long. CDR3 sequence reads: CASSQMGLAGGGANVLTF. CDR3 in DNA: TGCGCCAGCAGCCAGATGGGACTAGCGGGCGGGGGGGCCAACGTCCTGACTTTC.

The genes are TRBV30 and TRBJ2-1, with TRBD2 identical over 8 bases. Germline CDR1 and CDR2: GTSNPN and SVGIG (reference sequence). The J segment lost 15 bases and the V segment lost 0 bases, leaving 7 bases of the junction unmatched. The CDR3 spans 12 residues. DNA for the CDR3: TGTGCCTGGAGTGTATTTCGGGAGGGCCCGTTCTTC. This translates into CAWSVFREGPFF.

CDR3 sequence: CASSSQGGGYTF. In nucleotides, the CDR3 is TGTGCCAGCAGTTCCCAGGGAGGGGGCTACACCTTC. The V and J genes are TRBV25-1 and TRBJ1-2; TRBD1 might be the D (5 bases). CDR3 length: 12 residues. The V gene lost 5 bases and the J gene lost 8 bases, with 12 bases spanning the gap. Germline lookup yields CDR1 MGHDK and CDR2 SYGVNS.

The chain is built from TRBV5-4 and TRBJ1-2, with TRBD1 as a possible D gene (5 bases). V was shortened by 0 bases and J by 4 bases, with 10 bases between the two germline ends. CDR3 size: 14 residues. CDR1 is SGHNT and CDR2 is YYREEE in the germline V gene (reference sequence). In DNA form, the CDR3 reads TGTGCCAGCAGCTTGGTTGGACAAGTCTATGGCTACACCTTC. Encoded protein: CASSLVGQVYGYTF.

The CDR3 coding sequence is TGTGCCAGCAGTTTGGGACAGGGCGGCAATCAGCCCCAGCATTTT. It yields the protein CASSLGQGGNQPQHF. The gene calls are TRBV6-5 and TRBJ1-5, with TRBD1 identical over 9 bases. Trimming took 4 bases from V and 2 from J; bases not matched to a gene: 3. Germline V gene sequence: CDR1 MNHEY, CDR2 SVGAGI. There are 15 residues in the CDR3.

This clone has a single count. V gene TRBV4-3 combines with J gene TRBJ2-7; D perhaps matches TRBD2 (6 bases). Germline V CDR1 and CDR2: LGHNA, YSLEER. This CDR3 has 15 amino acids. V dropped 1 base and J dropped 3 bases, with 13 bases sitting between them. CDR3 DNA sequence: TGCGCCAGCAGCCAAGGAGGAGGGGCCCTCTACGAGCAGTACTTC. It is translated as CASSQGGGALYEQYF.